These 26 T cell receptor beta chains came from one sample sequenced in a study of TIL therapy for anti-PD-1-resistant metastatic lung cancer. Time point denoted: pre-treatment sample, taken before nivolumab and TIL therapy. Sequencing used immunoSEQ v3. Measured with immunoSEQ multiplex PCR; TCRdb has only the in-frame clones, and not every one. The sample has roughly 20,000 clones; almost 80% are singletons. Sequencing was performed on blood, taken at baseline. Receptors originate from a person between 25 and 80 years old with non-small cell lung cancer.

The genes are TRBV27 and TRBJ2-1, with 10 positions matching TRBD2. Germline CDR1 is MNHEY and CDR2 is SMNVEV (reference sequence). V lost 0 bases, J lost 10 bases, and 6 bases stayed unmatched. The CDR3 has 15 amino acids. The CDR3 region has the DNA TGTGCCAGCAGTTTATCCCCTAGCGGGAGAGTCGAGCAGTTCTTC. It encodes CASSLSPSGRVEQFF.

This rearrangement joins TRBV7-2 to TRBJ2-5; D is uncertain. V lost 5 bases, J lost 1 base, and 14 bases lay in between. Germline assignment: CDR1 SGHTA and CDR2 FQGNSA. The CDR3 is made up of 15 amino acids. CDR3 loop: CASSMRRAPQETQYF. CDR3 nucleotides: TGTGCCAGCAGCATGCGACGGGCCCCCCAAGAGACCCAGTACTTC.

The chain couples TRBV5-8 to TRBJ1-4, with a possible D match to TRBD1 (5 bases). CDR1 SGHTS and CDR2 YDEGEE come from the germline V gene. This CDR3 has 14 amino acids. Between the trimmed V and J ends, which lost 0 bases and 11 bases, there was a span of 14 bases. The DNA of the CDR3 is TGTGCCAGCAGCTTGGCTGGGGACCTAGGGAAACTGTTTTTT. Translation gives CASSLAGDLGKLFF.

The V gene is TRBV5-4, the J gene TRBJ2-1, with D maybe TRBD1 (6 bases). Trimming shortened V by 4 bases and J by 2 bases, and 10 bases separated the two germline ends. CDR1 and CDR2 (germline): SGHNT, YYREEE (reference sequence). The length of the CDR3 is 14 residues. The CDR3 DNA sequence: TGTGCCAGCAGCCCCCGGGACACCTACAATGAGCAGTTCTTC. Translated: CASSPRDTYNEQFF. Together with reference TRBV5-4 and TRBJ2-1, the CDR3 gives the full variable domain: ETGVTQSPTHLIKTRGQQVTLRCSSQSGHNTVSWYQQALGQGPQFIFQYYREEENGRGNFPPRFSGLQFPNYSSELNVNALELDDSALYLCASSPRDTYNEQFFGPGTRLTVL.

The V call is TRBV19, the J call TRBJ2-5; D unresolved. V was cut by 4 bases and J by 5 bases, with 17 bases left in between. Germline CDR1 LNHDA, CDR2 SQIVND (reference sequence). The CDR3 has 15 amino acids. CDR3 DNA: TGTGCCAGTAGTACCTCTCAGATCCGTCCCGAGACCCAGTACTTC. This gives the protein CASSTSQIRPETQYF.

This chain uses TRBV5-1 with TRBJ1-6; possible D gene TRBD1, 6 bases. The germline CDR1 and CDR2 sequences are SGHRS and YFSETQ. The CDR3 has 15 amino acids. V was shortened by 0 bases and J by 9 bases, with 13 bases between the two germline ends. The chain's CDR3 is CASSLDGTPTSPLHF. The CDR3 nucleotides are TGCGCCAGCAGCTTGGACGGGACACCGACTTCACCCCTCCACTTT. The whole variable domain, remainder taken from reference TRBV5-1 and TRBJ1-6, is KAGVTQTPRYLIKTRGQQVTLSCSPISGHRSVSWYQQTPGQGLQFLFEYFSETQRNKGNFPGRFSGRQFSNSRSEMNVSTLELGDSALYLCASSLDGTPTSPLHFGNGTRLTVT.

The rearrangement uses TRBV6-5 and TRBJ1-6; TRBD1 aligns across 9 bases. The CDR3 runs 14 residues. Germline CDR1 is MNHEY and CDR2 is SVGAGI. The ends lost 6 bases at V and 5 bases at J; junction bases unmatched: 2. CDR3 amino acids: CASSGDRDNSPLHF. CDR3 coding DNA: TGTGCCAGCAGCGGGGACAGGGATAATTCACCCCTCCACTTT.

The chain joins TRBV6-6 to TRBJ1-2, with 10 bases identical to TRBD1. V gave up 6 bases and J gave up 3 bases; unmatched junction bases: 10. Germline assignment: CDR1 MNHNY and CDR2 SVGAGI (reference sequence). The CDR3 loop spans 16 amino acids. CDR3 coding DNA: TGTGCCAGCAGGGGAACCGACAGGGGGCCCTACTATGGCTACACCTTC. Protein sequence: CASRGTDRGPYYGYTF.

The rearrangement joins TRBV10-1 to TRBJ2-7; 11 bases align to TRBD2. Looked up from germline, CDR1 is WNHNN and CDR2 is SYGVQD (reference sequence). V shed 7 bases and J 2 bases; nucleotides not matched to a gene: 10. This CDR3 comprises 16 residues. The chain's CDR3 is CASNSFGTSGTYEQYF. DNA of the CDR3: TGCGCCAGCAACTCCTTTGGGACTAGCGGCACCTACGAGCAGTACTTC.

This chain uses TRBV7-9 with TRBJ2-3; TRBD2 aligns across 11 bases. Germline V CDR1 and CDR2: SEHNR, FQNEAQ (reference sequence). CDR3 size: 15 residues. V shed 3 bases and J 3 bases; nucleotides not matched to a gene: 2. CDR3 nucleotide sequence: TGTGCCAGCAGCTTTGGGACTAGCGGAACAGATACGCAGTATTTT. Translated, it gives CASSFGTSGTDTQYF.

The rearrangement links TRBV5-4 to TRBJ1-1; 9 nucleotides agree with TRBD1. V lost 4 bases to trimming and J lost 0 bases; unmatched junction nucleotides: 4. Germline CDR1 and CDR2: SGHNT and YYREEE (reference sequence). This CDR3 spans 15 amino acids. The CDR3 is CASSRGQGMNTEAFF. DNA for the CDR3: TGTGCCAGCAGCAGGGGACAGGGCATGAACACTGAAGCTTTCTTT.

In its sample, this clone was seen a few times. V is TRBV7-9 and J is TRBJ1-6; maybe TRBD1 (5 bases). The CDR3 covers 15 residues. CDR1 is SEHNR, CDR2 FQNEAQ, per germline (reference sequence). Trimming removed 4 bases at V and 5 bases at J, with 12 bases between. The CDR3 protein is CASSSRDLDNSPLHF. For the CDR3, the DNA is TGTGCCAGCAGCTCCCGGGACCTAGATAATTCACCCCTCCACTTT.

The chain uses TRBV11-2 and TRBJ2-2; TRBD2 is a possible D gene (5 bases). The CDR3 has 16 residues. Trimming removed 7 bases at V and 1 base at J, with 16 bases between. The germline CDR1 and CDR2 sequences are SGHAT and FQNNGV. CDR3 loop: CASKKEGAVNTGELFF. CDR3 DNA sequence: TGTGCCAGCAAAAAAGAGGGTGCCGTGAACACCGGGGAGCTGTTTTTT.

V is TRBV30 and J is TRBJ2-5; 11 bases line up with TRBD2. This CDR3 contains 14 residues. Looked up from germline, CDR1 is GTSNPN and CDR2 is SVGIG (reference sequence). Trimming removed 4 bases from V and 5 bases from J; junction bases left unmatched: 6. The CDR3 here is CAWTLAGGGETQYF. The CDR3 DNA is TGTGCCTGGACGCTAGCGGGGGGTGGGGAGACCCAGTACTTC.

V and J are TRBV30 and TRBJ2-3; the D is unclear. The ends were cut back, 5 bases at V and 3 bases at J, with 9 bases in the middle. Germline V lookup: CDR1 GTSNPN, CDR2 SVGIG (reference sequence). This CDR3 spans 12 amino acids. The CDR3 sequence: CAWLARTDTQYF. DNA for the CDR3: TGTGCCTGGTTGGCGAGGACAGATACGCAGTATTTT.

This sequence joins TRBV2 and TRBJ1-1; no firm D call. Per germline, CDR1 SNHLY and CDR2 FYNNEI. The V and J ends lost 9 bases and 1 base respectively, with 15 bases between them. The CDR3 loop spans 14 amino acids. The CDR3 nucleotides read TGTGCCAGTAAACCCCGGGCCCCGAACACTGAAGCTTTCTTT. This codes for CASKPRAPNTEAFF. Full variable domain (outside the CDR3, taken from reference TRBV2 and TRBJ1-1): EPEVTQTPSHQVTQMGQEVILRCVPISNHLYFYWYRQILGQKVEFLVSFYNNEISEKSEIFDDQFSVERPDGSNFTLKIRSTKLEDSAMYFCASKPRAPNTEAFFGQGTRLTVV.

This chain joins TRBV7-2 and TRBJ2-5; D may be TRBD2 (5 bases). Germline V gene sequence: CDR1 SGHTA, CDR2 FQGNSA. V was clipped by 7 bases and J by 1 base, with 19 bases between them. This CDR3 contains 16 residues. The CDR3: CASKHSLAGPQETQYF. CDR3 nucleotides: TGTGCCAGCAAGCACAGCCTGGCGGGTCCCCAAGAGACCCAGTACTTC.

The rearrangement links TRBV19 to TRBJ2-1; D unresolved. V lost 3 bases to trimming and J lost 10 bases, with 13 bases between them. Per the germline V gene, CDR1 is LNHDA and CDR2 is SQIVND (reference sequence). There are 13 residues in the CDR3. The CDR3 DNA follows: TGTGCCAGTAGTATCACATCTACCTCCGAGCAGTTCTTC. Amino acids: CASSITSTSEQFF.

This chain links TRBV29-1 with TRBJ1-2; TRBD1 might be the D (6 bases). This CDR3 spans 13 amino acids. Germline V gene data show CDR1 as SQVTM and CDR2 as ANQGSEA. Trimming stripped 5 bases from V and 7 bases from J, with 17 bases between. CDR3 nucleotides: TGCAGCGTTCTGACAGGAGGCCCCTCTGGCTACACCTTC. Protein sequence: CSVLTGGPSGYTF.

The chain couples TRBV5-6 to TRBJ2-7; 7 bases are shared with TRBD2. Germline V gene lookup returns CDR1 SGHDT and CDR2 YYEEEE. V lost 3 bases, J lost 3 bases, and 9 bases stayed unmatched. CDR3 length equals 15 residues. The CDR3: CASSSPGEGSYEQYF. In nucleotides, the CDR3 is TGTGCCAGCAGCTCCCCTGGGGAGGGTAGCTACGAGCAGTACTTC. Filled out from reference TRBV5-6 and TRBJ2-7, the complete variable domain reads DAGVTQSPTHLIKTRGQQVTLRCSPKSGHDTVSWYQQALGQGPQFIFQYYEEEERQRGNFPDRFSGHQFPNYSSELNVNALLLGDSALYLCASSSPGEGSYEQYFGPGTRLTVT.

This clone occurred a few times. The rearrangement uses TRBV7-9 and TRBJ1-4; no clear D. Germline V gene lookup returns CDR1 SEHNR and CDR2 FQNEAQ (reference sequence). V lost 4 bases and J lost 5, with 14 bases in between. This CDR3 has 15 amino acids. CDR3 DNA sequence: TGTGCCAGCAGCTATAGTAAACTGAACAATGAAAAACTGTTTTTT. As protein: CASSYSKLNNEKLFF.

The J gene is TRBJ1-2, the V gene TRBV5-6; D remains unclear. Trimming removed 0 bases from V and 4 bases from J, with 13 bases in between. The CDR3 is 15 amino acids. Germline V gene data show CDR1 as SGHDT and CDR2 as YYEEEE. DNA for the CDR3: TGTGCCAGCAGCTTGGTAGTGTCCCATGGCTATGGCTACACCTTC. It is translated as CASSLVVSHGYGYTF.

This chain connects TRBV14 to TRBJ1-1, with no clear D. V was trimmed by 3 bases and J by 0 bases, leaving 14 bases between them. Per the germline V gene, CDR1 is SGHDN and CDR2 is FVKESK. This CDR3 region has 16 residues. The CDR3 protein is CASSHFPVGMNTEAFF. CDR3 DNA: TGTGCCAGCAGCCACTTCCCTGTAGGGATGAACACTGAAGCTTTCTTT.

This rearrangement joins TRBV4-2 to TRBJ2-5; the D gene is possibly TRBD2 (5 bases). Per the germline V gene, CDR1 is LGHNA and CDR2 is YNFKEQ. V lost 0 bases and J 5 bases, leaving 10 bases between the germline ends. CDR3 length: 14 residues. This CDR3 is CASSQEASLETQYF. In DNA form, the CDR3 reads TGTGCCAGCAGCCAAGAAGCTAGCCTGGAGACCCAGTACTTC.

The rearrangement joins TRBV5-1 to TRBJ2-5; TRBD2 matches 8 bases. The V segment lost 0 bases and the J segment 5 bases; nucleotides outside the gene matches: 9. The CDR3 consists of 16 residues. Germline V gives CDR1 SGHRS, CDR2 YFSETQ. CDR3 in DNA: TGCGCCAGCAGCTTGGGAAGCGGGAGTAGTGGGGAGACCCAGTACTTC. Amino acids: CASSLGSGSSGETQYF.

The chain carries TRBV6-2 or TRBV6-3 and TRBJ1-5; D not resolved. The CDR3 length is 14 residues. CDR1 and CDR2 from the germline V gene are MNHEY and SVGEGT. Trimming removed 5 bases at V and 9 bases at J, with 17 bases between. The CDR3 bases are TGTGCCAGCAGTCTGATGCTGGGTCTAGGGCCCCAGCATTTT. Encoded protein: CASSLMLGLGPQHF.